This TCR beta chain was captured by sequencing in a study of T cells in Graves' hyperthyroidism and ophthalmopathy. Study-wide context: The authors collected peripheral blood at initial diagnosis, before any treatment.

V lost 1 base to trimming and J lost 0 bases, with 15 bases between them. The CDR3 extends over 16 amino acids. Germline V gene sequence: CDR1 DFQATT, CDR2 SNEGSKA (reference sequence). The source material, RNA transcripts, was used to amplify TCR beta CDR3 regions. HTBI primers were used for first-round RT-PCR of the TCR CDR3. From the multiplex PCR reads, TCRdb called clonotypes with MiXCR, one entry per CDR3 protein. The table records about 760,000 distinct CDR3 sequences, roughly a third of them present only once. This clonotype was seen repeatedly, ten times or more. V is TRBV20-1 and J is TRBJ1-1; TRBD1 is a possible D gene (5 bases). The specimen sequenced was blood. This TCR derives from a woman aged 40 to 50 with Graves' hyperthyroidism. CDR3 bases: TGCAGTGCTAGAGCGGAACGGCAGGGAATGAACACTGAAGCTTTCTTT. Its protein product is CSARAERQGMNTEAFF.